The 21 T cell receptor beta chains below all came from one sample that was sequenced in a study of cytomegalovirus exposure and HLA in healthy donors. The PCR contained 60 Vbeta and 13 Jbeta primers. The repertoire was sequenced with immunoSEQ multiplex PCR; TCRdb's copy has only in-frame clones and lacks some. The table shows roughly 140,000 clones, with 79% occurring only once. Input material: PBMCs. The source is a man aged 50-60 years in good health and CMV-seropositive.

The chain combines TRBV4-1 with TRBJ1-2; 7 positions agree with TRBD1. This CDR3 comprises 14 residues. The ends lost 2 bases at V and 4 bases at J; junction bases unmatched: 4. Germline loops: CDR1 MGHRA, CDR2 YSYEKL. The CDR3 protein is CASSQLGQVYGYTF. The DNA for the CDR3 is TGCGCCAGCAGCCAACTAGGACAGGTCTATGGCTACACCTTC.

The genes are TRBV29-1 and TRBJ1-1; no firm D call. The CDR3 runs to 14 residues. V was cut by 5 bases and J by 4 bases, with 17 bases left in between. Germline CDR1 and CDR2: SQVTM and ANQGSEA. The DNA for the CDR3 is TGCAGCGTTACGAAATTTGATCCGGGCACTGAAGCTTTCTTT. As protein: CSVTKFDPGTEAFF.

The chain carries TRBV6-1 and TRBJ1-2, with a tentative D call TRBD1 (6 bases). Trimming removed 2 bases from V and 6 bases from J, with 10 bases in between. Looked up from germline, CDR1 is MNHNS and CDR2 is SASEGT. There are 13 residues in the CDR3. CDR3 sequence (DNA): TGTGCCAGCAGTGAAAGGACAGACGATGGCTACACCTTC. Its protein is CASSERTDDGYTF.

The J gene is TRBJ2-2, the V gene TRBV7-9; TRBD2 matches at 11 bases. The CDR3 is 15 amino acids. V trimming: 5 bases; J trimming: 3 bases; junction bases outside the gene matches: 2. CDR1 is SEHNR, CDR2 FQNEAQ, per germline (reference sequence). Here the CDR3 DNA reads TGTGCCAGCAGCCCGGGACTAGCGGACACCGGGGAGCTGTTTTTT. Translated: CASSPGLADTGELFF.

J is TRBJ2-5 and V is TRBV7-9; 12 bases agree with TRBD2. Germline V lookup: CDR1 SEHNR, CDR2 FQNEAQ (reference sequence). The CDR3 length is 15 residues. J lost 7 bases, V lost 6 bases, and 9 bases had no gene match. CDR3 sequence (DNA): TGTGCCAGCAGAACTGGACTAGCGGGATTTATGACCCAGTACTTC. Translating it yields CASRTGLAGFMTQYF.

The table lists this clone with a few counts. CDR3 coding DNA: TGTGCCAGCAGCCAAGTTGACAGTTACGAGCAGTACTTC. Its protein is CASSQVDSYEQYF. The chain recombines TRBV14 with TRBJ2-7; possibly TRBD1 for D (5 bases). The CDR3 sequence is 13 residues long. Germline CDR1 SGHDN, CDR2 FVKESK. V shed 1 base and J shed 4 bases, with 8 bases lying between them.

The V gene is TRBV6-1, the J gene TRBJ2-7, with D perhaps matching TRBD1 (5 bases). This CDR3 contains 13 residues. Germline CDR1 and CDR2: MNHNS and SASEGT. Between the trimmed V and J ends, which lost 3 bases and 5 bases, there was a span of 11 bases. CDR3 in amino acids: CASSDQGKDEQYF. In DNA form, the CDR3 reads TGTGCCAGCAGTGACCAGGGAAAGGACGAGCAGTACTTC.

Relative to its sample, this clone is medium-sized (0.01 to 0.1%). This chain links TRBV10-2 with TRBJ2-7, with D unclear. V lost 7 bases, J lost 5 bases, and 9 bases lay in between. Germline V CDR1 and CDR2: WSHSY, SAAADI. The CDR3 contains 11 residues. This chain's CDR3 is CASTNANEQYF. CDR3 bases: TGCGCCAGCACCAACGCGAACGAGCAGTACTTC.

This rearrangement joins TRBV7-8 to TRBJ2-1; 7 positions agree with TRBD1. CDR3 size: 13 residues. Per germline, CDR1 SGHVS and CDR2 FQNEAQ. V lost 6 bases to trimming and J lost 8 bases; unmatched junction nucleotides: 7. The CDR3 DNA reads TGTGCCAGCAGACCTCCAACAGGGGATGAGCAGTTCTTC. It translates to CASRPPTGDEQFF.

This chain links TRBV7-2 with TRBJ2-7; no firm D call. Germline CDR1 reads SGHTA; CDR2 reads FQGNSA. V lost 3 bases and J lost 0, with 3 bases in between. The CDR3 consists of 12 residues. DNA for the CDR3: TGTGCCAGCAGCTTCGTCTCCTACGAGCAGTACTTC. Residues: CASSFVSYEQYF.

The chain joins TRBV25-1 to TRBJ2-3, with a possible D match to TRBD2 (6 bases). The germline gives CDR1 MGHDK, CDR2 SYGVNS. This CDR3 spans 15 amino acids. The V end lost 3 bases, the J end lost 4 bases, and 14 bases lay between the germline ends. CDR3 coding DNA: TGTGCCAGCAGTGAGTGGGGGAGGATCGCAGATACGCAGTATTTT. Translated, it gives CASSEWGRIADTQYF.

J is TRBJ2-7 and V is TRBV10-3; perhaps TRBD2 as D (6 bases). The CDR3 is made up of 14 amino acids. Germline values: CDR1 ENHRY, CDR2 SYGVKD. V gave up 0 bases and J gave up 2 bases, with 8 bases separating them. CDR3 protein: CAISESGGPYEQYF. CDR3 coding DNA: TGTGCCATCAGTGAGTCGGGGGGTCCCTACGAGCAGTACTTC.

In DNA form, the CDR3 reads TGTGCCAGCAGCTTTAGAAGCGGGAGGGCCGGAGATGAGCAGTTCTTC. Translated, it gives CASSFRSGRAGDEQFF. This chain connects TRBV7-6 to TRBJ2-1, with TRBD2 matching 10 bases. Germline loops: CDR1 SGHVS, CDR2 FNYEAQ. Trimming took 3 bases from V and 8 from J; bases not matched to a gene: 10. The CDR3 length is 16 residues.

The rearrangement joins TRBV10-3 to TRBJ2-5; tentatively, D is TRBD2 (6 bases). This CDR3 comprises 14 residues. Trimming removed 2 bases at V and 5 bases at J, with 12 bases between. Looked up from germline, CDR1 is ENHRY and CDR2 is SYGVKD. The CDR3 reads CAISEKGGGETQYF. The CDR3 DNA reads TGTGCCATCAGTGAGAAGGGTGGGGGGGAGACCCAGTACTTC.

The V gene is TRBV28, the J gene TRBJ1-1, with D tentatively TRBD1 (5 bases). This CDR3 spans 13 amino acids. Germline assignment: CDR1 MDHEN and CDR2 SYDVKM. V gave up 1 base and J gave up 10 bases, with 13 bases separating them. CDR3 nucleotides: TGTGCCAGCAGTTTATCAGGGCGGGGACGAGCTTTCTTT. Translating gives CASSLSGRGRAFF.

The chain uses TRBV5-1 and TRBJ1-1; weak D call: TRBD1 (6 bases). V was clipped by 0 bases and J by 8 bases, with 14 bases between them. The CDR3 runs to 14 residues. Germline assignment: CDR1 SGHRS and CDR2 YFSETQ. CDR3 nucleotides: TGCGCCAGCAGCTTGGCAGGGGTAGGGGCAGAAGCTTTCTTT. This codes for CASSLAGVGAEAFF.

This clone was counted once. A read error may account for a junction end that differs from germline. The CDR3 protein is CASSVDSSPPNF. The CDR3 DNA is TGTGCCAGCAGCGTGGACAGTTCCCCCCCCAACTTT. The chain joins TRBV5-4 to TRBJ1-6, with a weak D call TRBD1 (6 bases). This CDR3 region has 12 residues. Per germline, CDR1 SGHNT and CDR2 YYREEE (reference sequence).

The chain recombines TRBV4-1 with TRBJ2-7; possible D gene TRBD1, 5 bases. The CDR3 is 13 residues long. V lost 4 bases, J lost 6 bases, and 13 bases lay in between. The germline V gene has CDR1 MGHRA and CDR2 YSYEKL. The CDR3: CASSLQGSGEQYF. The CDR3 DNA sequence: TGCGCCAGCAGCCTTCAGGGTAGTGGCGAGCAGTACTTC.

The rearrangement joins TRBV4-1 to TRBJ2-1; 7 bases line up with TRBD2. Germline CDR1 is MGHRA and CDR2 is YSYEKL. The CDR3 totals 16 residues. Trimming took 0 bases from V and 2 from J; bases not matched to a gene: 4. In nucleotides, the CDR3 is TGCGCCAGCAGCCAAGATGGGCTAGCGGCCTACAATGAGCAGTTCTTC. Translated: CASSQDGLAAYNEQFF.

This clone was observed a few times. The chain links TRBV6-6 to TRBJ1-2; 8 bases agree with TRBD1. V shed 6 bases and J 3 bases; nucleotides not matched to a gene: 9. Per germline, CDR1 MNHNY and CDR2 SVGAGI (reference sequence). The CDR3 is 15 residues long. The CDR3 protein is CASRGADRVDYGYTF. CDR3 in DNA: TGTGCCAGCAGGGGGGCGGACAGGGTAGACTATGGCTACACCTTC.

Turning to this clone: At one boundary the junction diverges from the germline segment, which might be a read error. This chain joins TRBV7-9 and TRBJ2-3; D is uncertain. Looked up from germline, CDR1 is SEHNR and CDR2 is FQNEAQ (reference sequence). The CDR3 loop spans 14 amino acids. This CDR3 is CSSSLVDSKDTQYF. The CDR3 DNA reads as TGTTCCAGCAGCTTAGTAGACTCAAAAGATACGCAGTATTTT.